This TCR beta chain comes out of a study of human CD8 memory T cell subsets. Overall study findings and caveats: Estimation by Chao1 suggested that stem-like memory T cells had more diversity than did precursor exhausted T cells. Stem-like memory T cell repertoires barely overlapped those of precursor exhausted T cells. Precursor exhausted T cells and stem-like memory T cells were similarly highly diverse, while effector memory cells were not.

A UMI-labeled 5' RACE approach was the method that produced the TCR beta libraries. Each CDR3 protein is one row after TCRdb ran MiXCR on the 5' RACE reads. The data hold 8,300 or so distinct CDR3 sequences, with around 4% observed a single time. This clonotype was observed at least ten times. Its specificity is not known. PBMC originated from healthy-donor buffy coats. The J segment lost 2 bases and the V segment lost 1 base, leaving 18 bases of the junction unmatched. CDR3 size: 20 residues. The germline V gene has CDR1 SGHVS and CDR2 FQNEAQ. The source of this sequence is a human donor in good health. Sequencing input: CD8+ T cells from PBMCs. This chain joins TRBV7-8 and TRBJ1-1; 8 bases are shared with TRBD1. CDR3 bases: TGTGCCAGCAGCTTAGATGAAGGACAGGGAGGATCGGTGTTTAACACTGAAGCTTTCTTT. Its translation is CASSLDEGQGGSVFNTEAFF.